These 14 T cell receptor beta chains share one sample of origin, sequenced in a study of blood T cell repertoires in COVID-19 (TCRdb year 2020). Preparation of the library involved the immunoSEQ multiplex PCR assay. This is the immuneACCESS table as TCRdb keeps it, with only in-frame sequences that have V and J called. A part of the clones is gone; compared with another copy, unresolved V genes explain less than half, and the rest is unexplained. This sample gives 90,000 to 100,000 clones in total; 70% to 85% of them show up just once. Roughly an eighth of the sample rests with the top ten. Sequencing input: peripheral blood. Every receptor here comes from a human donor in a cohort sampled during active COVID-19.

This sequence joins TRBV24-1 and TRBJ1-6; D unclear. This CDR3 comprises 14 residues. Germline V gene lookup returns CDR1 KGHDR and CDR2 SFDVKD. The ends were cut back, 2 bases at V and 11 bases at J, with 12 bases in the middle. The CDR3 nucleotides read TGTGCCACCAGTGATTCCTGGTCCGGGGCACCCCTCCACTTT. It codes for CATSDSWSGAPLHF.

The genes are TRBV18 and TRBJ2-7, with TRBD1 matching 7 bases. Germline V gene lookup returns CDR1 KGHSH and CDR2 LQKENI. The trim removed 6 bases at V and 6 bases at J, leaving 11 bases unmatched. There are 14 residues in the CDR3. CDR3 DNA sequence: TGTGCCAGCTCGGGACAGCCCCTCCTCGGCGAGCAGTACTTC. Translation gives CASSGQPLLGEQYF.

The chain joins TRBV5-8 to TRBJ1-1, with 8 bases identical to TRBD1. Germline V CDR1 and CDR2: SGHTS, YDEGEE. Trimming at V came to 3 bases and at J to 3 bases, leaving 4 bases not matched to a gene. The CDR3 has 14 amino acids. In DNA form, the CDR3 reads TGTGCCAGCAGCTCAGGGGGCCGGGACACTGAAGCTTTCTTT. As protein: CASSSGGRDTEAFF.

CDR3 loop: CASRGGLAGEADTQYF. As DNA, the CDR3 is TGTGCCAGCAGGGGGGGACTAGCGGGTGAGGCAGATACGCAGTATTTT. The chain recombines TRBV2 with TRBJ2-3; TRBD2 aligns across 12 bases. V shed 6 bases, J shed 4 bases, and the junction held 8 bases outside the gene matches. This CDR3 region has 16 residues. Germline CDR1 reads SNHLY; CDR2 reads FYNNEI.

V and J are TRBV4-3 and TRBJ2-7; 9 nucleotides agree with TRBD1. Germline V lookup: CDR1 LGHNA, CDR2 YSLEER. V gave up 0 bases and J gave up 4 bases; unmatched junction bases: 4. There are 15 residues in the CDR3. The CDR3 DNA follows: TGCGCCAGCAGCCAAGAATGGACAGGGGCATACGAGCAGTACTTC. Translated, it gives CASSQEWTGAYEQYF.

The chain links TRBV6-2 or TRBV6-3 to TRBJ1-5; 8 bases agree with TRBD1. Germline trimming cut 6 bases from V and 1 base from J; bases unmatched to any gene: 11. CDR3 length: 17 residues. Per the germline V gene, CDR1 is MNHEY and CDR2 is SVGEGT. For the CDR3, the DNA is TGTGCCAGCAGATACCGACAGGGGAGGAAGAGCAATCAGCCCCAGCATTTT. Translation gives CASRYRQGRKSNQPQHF.

The chain has TRBV5-1 and TRBJ1-2; D possibly corresponds to TRBD1 (6 bases). Trimming stripped 4 bases from V and 4 bases from J, with 8 bases between. The CDR3 contains 12 residues. Germline CDR1 and CDR2: SGHRS and YFSETQ. CDR3 residues: CASSPDSYGYTF. CDR3 in DNA: TGCGCCAGCAGCCCGGACAGCTATGGCTACACCTTC.

This clone was counted only a few times. The rearrangement links TRBV19 to TRBJ2-2; no clear D. This CDR3 is 13 amino acids long. Germline V gives CDR1 LNHDA, CDR2 SQIVND (reference sequence). V shed 3 bases and J shed 7 bases, with 9 bases lying between them. CDR3 coding DNA: TGTGCCAGTAGTATGAACGTAGACGGGGAGCTGTTTTTT. The encoded protein is CASSMNVDGELFF.

The chain links TRBV7-4 to TRBJ1-5, with D uncertain. CDR3 size: 12 residues. Germline V gives CDR1 SGHVT, CDR2 SQSDAQ. Trimming shortened V by 5 bases and J by 15 bases, and 17 bases separated the two germline ends. The CDR3 nucleotides are TGTGCCAGCAGCCCCCCAACTCCCTTGAGGCATTTT. Translation: CASSPPTPLRHF.

The V gene is TRBV5-1, the J gene TRBJ1-4; maybe TRBD1 (5 bases). This CDR3 spans 14 amino acids. Germline V CDR1 and CDR2: SGHRS, YFSETQ. V gave up 2 bases and J gave up 3 bases, with 8 bases separating them. CDR3: CASSFQGSNEKLFF. CDR3 coding DNA: TGCGCCAGCAGCTTTCAGGGATCTAATGAAAAACTGTTTTTT.

This rearrangement joins TRBV6-5 to TRBJ2-7; 13 positions agree with TRBD2. CDR3 length: 16 amino acids. The trim removed 4 bases at V and 3 bases at J, leaving 6 bases unmatched. Germline V CDR1 and CDR2: MNHEY, SVGAGI. The DNA of the CDR3 is TGTGCCAGCAGTTTCCCGGGACTAGCGGGAAACTACGAGCAGTACTTC. Residues: CASSFPGLAGNYEQYF.

This clone was counted only a few times. V usage is TRBV4-3 and J usage is TRBJ2-7, with D possibly matching TRBD2 (6 bases). Germline V gene sequence: CDR1 LGHNA, CDR2 YSLEER. The CDR3 extends over 15 amino acids. The V and J ends lost 4 bases and 0 bases respectively, with 13 bases between them. The CDR3 region is CASSLDLGGSYEQYF. The CDR3 DNA reads as TGCGCCAGCAGCCTAGACCTCGGGGGCTCCTACGAGCAGTACTTC.

The chain is built from TRBV2 and TRBJ1-1, with 7 nucleotides matching TRBD1. Germline lookup yields CDR1 SNHLY and CDR2 FYNNEI. The CDR3 has 14 residues. The V gene end was trimmed by 4 bases and the J gene end by 1 base; junction bases not matched to a gene: 3. The CDR3: CASSVRQGNTEAFF. The CDR3 DNA reads as TGTGCCAGCAGTGTCCGACAGGGGAACACTGAAGCTTTCTTT.

This clone was observed once. The chain is built from TRBV6-2 or TRBV6-3 and TRBJ1-5, with 7 bases fitting TRBD1. The CDR3 contains 14 residues. Per the germline V gene, CDR1 is MNHEY and CDR2 is SVGEGT. The V segment lost 6 bases and the J segment 2 bases; nucleotides outside the gene matches: 4. CDR3 bases: TGTGCCAGCAGCTCTCAGGGGGGCAATCAGCCCCAGCATTTT. Translated, it gives CASSSQGGNQPQHF.